This TCR beta chain was documented in a study of cytomegalovirus exposure and HLA in healthy donors. Study-wide results and caveats: Some public TCRs appeared in many individuals, while most sequences were rare.

Some clones are missing from TCRdb's copy, which holds only in-frame ones; the method was immunoSEQ multiplex PCR. The table lists around 260,000 clones, around 91% of them singletons. Details on this clone: Its antigen is still unknown.

Germline trimming cut 2 bases from V and 5 bases from J; bases unmatched to any gene: 9. CDR3 length: 16 amino acids. Germline CDR1 and CDR2: SNHLY and FYNNEI. Sequencing was carried out using PBMCs. The V call is TRBV2, the J call TRBJ2-3; 8 bases align to TRBD2. The clonotype was recovered from a woman in her 30s in good health and CMV-seronegative. CDR3 coding DNA: TGTGCCAGCAGTGAAAGGCGGGAGGCTCCGCAAGATACGCAGTATTTT. The encoded protein is CASSERREAPQDTQYF.